These T cell receptor beta chains were read from a single sample in a study of blood T cells in healthy people across ages. TCRdb re-derived calls from the 5' RACE reads in MiXCR, one entry per CDR3 protein. The sample holds some 710,000 distinct CDR3 sequences, 46% seen once. Sequenced sample: blood. These receptors all stem from a man at least 80 years old in good health. The CDR3 runs from the conserved cysteine through the conserved F or W. A D gene is named only where the DNA matches it firmly. Not every row has a clone size; where given, it reads once, few, many or a size class.

d_call clone_size j_call v_call cdr3_nt cdr3_aa
- - TRBJ2-7 TRBV9 TGTGCCAGCAGCGTAGACAGCGGCCTCCGCTACGAGCAGTACTTC CASSVDSGLRYEQYF
TRBD2 few TRBJ2-1 TRBV28 TGTGCCAGCGAACTAGCGGGTCCCAATGAGCAGTTCTTC CASELAGPNEQFF
- many TRBJ2-5 TRBV3-1 TGTGCCAGCAGCCCCCAGGTCGGGTCCGGGGAGACCCAGTACTTC CASSPQVGSGETQYF
TRBD1 - TRBJ1-2 TRBV12-3/TRBV12-4 TGTGCCAGCAGTCGAGGGACAGGAGCCTATGGCTACACCTTC CASSRGTGAYGYTF
TRBD1 - TRBJ1-6 TRBV5-1 TGCGCCAGCAGCCGACAGGGTTCACCCCCCCACTTT CASSRQGSPPHF
- - TRBJ2-3 TRBV12-3/TRBV12-4 TGTGCCAGCAGCCAGGATTCCACAGAGACGCAGTATTTT CASSQDSTETQYF
TRBD1 few TRBJ2-3 TRBV24-1 TGTGCCACCTCAGGACAGGTTGGCACAGATACGCAGTATTTT CATSGQVGTDTQYF
- many TRBJ1-1 TRBV7-2 TGTGCCAGCAGCGCACAGTGGACTGAAGCTTTCTTT CASSAQWTEAFF
- - TRBJ2-5 TRBV29-1 TGCAGCGGCCAGGTGGGCGAGACCCAGTACTTC CSGQVGETQYF
TRBD2 few TRBJ2-7 TRBV20-1 TGCAGTGCTATAGCGGGAGGGACCTACGAGCAGTACTTC CSAIAGGTYEQYF
- - TRBJ1-4 TRBV6-2/TRBV6-3 TGTGCCAGCATCAGACGGCCTCTGGACGAAAAACTGTTTTTT CASIRRPLDEKLFF
TRBD1 - TRBJ1-1 TRBV29-1 TGCAGCGTTGACCTCGGGACAGGGGGGATGAACACTGAAGCTTTCTTT CSVDLGTGGMNTEAFF
- - TRBJ2-3 TRBV3-1 TGTGCCAGCAGCCAATTCGGAGTTGATACGCAGTATTTT CASSQFGVDTQYF
TRBD1 - TRBJ2-7 TRBV19 TGTGCCACCCGGGGACAGGGAGTCTACGAGCAGTACTTC CATRGQGVYEQYF
- - TRBJ2-7 TRBV6-5 TGTGCCAGCAGGGGCACAGGAGACTACGAGCAGTACTTC CASRGTGDYEQYF
TRBD2 - TRBJ2-7 TRBV6-5 TGTGCCAGCAGACTAGCGGGATCCTACAATGAGCAGTACTTC CASRLAGSYNEQYF
- - TRBJ2-7 TRBV21-1 TGTGCCAGCAGCAAAGAGGAATACTCTGAGCAGTACTTC CASSKEEYSEQYF
- - TRBJ1-4 TRBV24-1 TGTGCCACCAGTGACTTGGGAGAGGACAGCAGGTCAACTAATGAAAAACTGTTTTTT CATSDLGEDSRSTNEKLFF
TRBD1 few TRBJ1-2 TRBV25-1 TGTGCCAGCGGAGACAGGGGGCAGTTCTATGGCTACACCTTC CASGDRGQFYGYTF
- - TRBJ2-3 TRBV7-9 TGTGCCAGCAGCCGTTCAGATGGCGGGGGCACAGATACGCAGTATTTT CASSRSDGGGTDTQYF
- - TRBJ2-6 TRBV11-1 TGTGCCAGCAGCTGGGGGGCGCATGGGGCCAACGTCCTGACTTTC CASSWGAHGANVLTF
TRBD1 few TRBJ1-3 TRBV10-3 TGTGCCATCAATCCGGGACAGGGGCGCGGCACCATATATTTT CAINPGQGRGTIYF
TRBD2 many TRBJ2-7 TRBV5-1 TGCGCCAGCAGGCCTACTAGCGGGTCATCCTACGAGCAGTACTTC CASRPTSGSSYEQYF
- - TRBJ2-1 TRBV5-6 TGTGCCAGCAGCTTGGGGACAGAACCCTACAATGAGCAGTTCTTC CASSLGTEPYNEQFF
TRBD2 - TRBJ2-1 TRBV7-3 TGTGCCAGCAGGGCCGGGACTAGCGGAAACAATGAGCAGTTCTTC CASRAGTSGNNEQFF
TRBD1 - TRBJ2-1 TRBV5-1 TGCGCCAGCAGCTACGGACAGGCTCACAATGAGCAGTTCTTC CASSYGQAHNEQFF
TRBD2 - TRBJ2-7 TRBV5-1 TGCGCCAGCAAGACTAGCGGGACCCTCTACAATGAGCAGTACTTC CASKTSGTLYNEQYF
- once TRBJ2-3 TRBV6-2/TRBV6-3 TGTGCCAGCAGTCAGAATCTAGAGGGAACAGATACGCAGTATTTT CASSQNLEGTDTQYF
- - TRBJ1-2 TRBV27 TGTGCCAGCAGTTTTAGTAACAGTGGCAACTATGGCTACACCTTC CASSFSNSGNYGYTF
TRBD2 many TRBJ2-3 TRBV20-1 TGCAGTGCTAGCCCCGGACTAGCGGGGGTCACAGATACGCAGTATTTT CSASPGLAGVTDTQYF
TRBD1 - TRBJ1-4 TRBV20-1 TGCAGTGCTAGAGAAGCAGGGGGCTTCATTTCCGAAGAACTGTTTTTT CSAREAGGFISEELFF
TRBD2 - TRBJ2-3 TRBV7-2 TGTGCCAGCAGATTCAGCGGGATACCCACAGATACGCAGTATTTT CASRFSGIPTDTQYF
- - TRBJ1-2 TRBV7-2 TGTGCCAGCAGCCAGAGACAGTGTTATGGCTACACCTTC CASSQRQCYGYTF
TRBD1 few TRBJ2-3 TRBV4-3 TGCGCCAGCAGCCAGGAACTCCGAGGGACAGCCACAGATACGCAGTATTTT CASSQELRGTATDTQYF
TRBD1 - TRBJ1-2 TRBV9 TGTGCCAGCAGCGTAGCTGGGACAGCTAACTATGGCTACACCTTC CASSVAGTANYGYTF
- few TRBJ2-4 TRBV7-2 TGTGCCAGCAGCCCACAGGTAGCCAAAAACATTCAGTACTTC CASSPQVAKNIQYF
TRBD2 - TRBJ2-7 TRBV28 TGTGCCAGCAGCTTAAGCGGGAGGGCCTTCTCCTACGAGCAGTACTTC CASSLSGRAFSYEQYF
- - TRBJ2-1 TRBV20-1 TGCAGTGCTGGCCCTAACAGCGCGTATGAGCAGTTCTTC CSAGPNSAYEQFF
- few TRBJ2-5 TRBV5-1 TGCGCCAGCAGCTTGGTGCGCAGAACAAGCGGGGACAGGGAGACCCAGTACTTC CASSLVRRTSGDRETQYF
TRBD2 few TRBJ2-3 TRBV6-2/TRBV6-3 TGTGCCAGCTCCTACGGGCTAGCGGGATTCACAGATACGCAGTATTTT CASSYGLAGFTDTQYF
- - TRBJ2-1 TRBV7-3 TGTGCCAGCAGCTTAACCCCCGGGTGGCACAATGAGCAGTTCTTC CASSLTPGWHNEQFF
- - TRBJ2-5 TRBV20-1 TGCAGTGCTAAATTTAGCCGGGAGACCCAGTACTTC CSAKFSRETQYF
TRBD1 - TRBJ1-4 TRBV6-6 TGTGCCAGCACCCCCTCGGGGGACAGGGCTGAAAAACTGTTTTTT CASTPSGDRAEKLFF
TRBD2 few TRBJ2-7 TRBV5-1 TGCGCCAGCAGCCGAGCGGGAGGGCCGAATTCGGAGCAGTACTTC CASSRAGGPNSEQYF
- - TRBJ2-2 TRBV7-8 TGTGCCAGCAGGCCAGGGACTCAAGTCTCTGGGGAGCTGTTTTTT CASRPGTQVSGELFF
- - TRBJ1-5 TRBV12-3/TRBV12-4 TGTGCCAGCAGTTTGTCTAGGGACGATCAGCCCCAGCATTTT CASSLSRDDQPQHF
- - TRBJ2-7 TRBV29-1 TGCAGCGTTCAACAGCACTACGAGCAGTACTTC CSVQQHYEQYF
TRBD2 few TRBJ2-1 TRBV7-2 TGTGCCAGCAGCATAGGCGGTACTAGCGGGTATAACAATGAGCAGTTCTTC CASSIGGTSGYNNEQFF
- many TRBJ2-1 TRBV28 TGTGCCAGCAGTTGGTACAGGGGAGGGGAATACAATGAGCAGTTCTTC CASSWYRGGEYNEQFF